These 6 T cell receptor beta chains came from one sample sequenced in a study of blood T cell repertoires in COVID-19. The assay was immunoSEQ multiplex PCR, and TCRdb's table has in-frame clones only and misses some. The sample contains 170,000 or so clones, 86% of which appear only once. The material sequenced was peripheral blood. These receptors all stem from a man aged 50 to 60 with active or convalescent COVID-19.

The V and J genes are TRBV4-1 and TRBJ1-2; D perhaps matches TRBD1 (5 bases). Trimming stripped 0 bases from V and 6 bases from J, with 11 bases between. CDR3 length: 14 amino acids. CDR1 and CDR2 from the germline V gene are MGHRA and YSYEKL. The CDR3 nucleotides read TGCGCCAGCAGCCAAGACAGGGTTTCTCATGGCTACACCTTC. Protein product: CASSQDRVSHGYTF.

V is TRBV7-7 and J is TRBJ2-7; TRBD1 aligns across 7 bases. Germline CDR1 reads SSHAT; CDR2 reads FNYEAQ (reference sequence). After removal of 5 bases from V and 6 bases from J, the junction contained 7 bases not matched to a gene. The CDR3 has 13 amino acids. In DNA, the CDR3 is TGTGCCAGCAGCCCCGACAGGGTCGGCGAGCAGTACTTC. Its protein product is CASSPDRVGEQYF.

This chain connects TRBV6-1 to TRBJ2-7; D is unresolved. Deletions cut 3 bases from V and 4 bases from J, with 7 bases between. Germline V lookup: CDR1 MNHNS, CDR2 SASEGT. The CDR3 consists of 12 residues. The CDR3 is CASSERLYEQYF. The CDR3 nucleotides are TGTGCCAGCAGTGAGAGGCTTTACGAGCAGTACTTC.

The chain combines TRBV29-1 with TRBJ1-1, with a weak D call TRBD1 (6 bases). This CDR3 has 13 amino acids. Trimming stripped 4 bases from V and 4 bases from J, with 13 bases between. The V gene's germline CDR1 is SQVTM and CDR2 ANQGSEA. CDR3 in DNA: TGCAGCGTTGTAGAGGGGGGTAGCACTGAAGCTTTCTTT. Translating gives CSVVEGGSTEAFF. The variable domain in full, with the rest retrieved from reference TRBV29-1 and TRBJ1-1, is SAVISQKPSRDICQRGTSLTIQCQVDSQVTMMFWYRQQPGQSLTLIATANQGSEATYESGFVIDKFPISRPNLTFSTLTVSNMSPEDSSIYLCSVVEGGSTEAFFGQGTRLTVV.

This chain links TRBV7-3 with TRBJ1-1; 12 bases agree with TRBD1. Trimming removed 5 bases from V and 0 bases from J; junction bases left unmatched: 10. The germline CDR1 and CDR2 sequences are SGHTA and FQGTGA. The CDR3 runs 18 residues. The CDR3 is CASSLMWGQGAMNTEAFF. In DNA form, the CDR3 reads TGTGCCAGCAGCCTAATGTGGGGACAGGGGGCCATGAACACTGAAGCTTTCTTT.

V is TRBV28 and J is TRBJ1-4, with D hard to call. Germline lookup yields CDR1 MDHEN and CDR2 SYDVKM. V was shortened by 3 bases and J by 0 bases, with 8 bases between the two germline ends. CDR3 size: 15 residues. The CDR3 reads CASSFDTATNEKLFF. DNA for the CDR3: TGTGCCAGCAGTTTTGATACAGCAACTAATGAAAAACTGTTTTTT.